The T cell receptor beta chain under discussion was sequenced for a study of blood T cell repertoires in COVID-19. Turning to the study itself: Sites across the United States, Italy and Spain contributed samples from acute and convalescent COVID-19.

Per germline, CDR1 SGDLS and CDR2 YYNGEE. The CDR3 consists of 17 residues. V shed 0 bases, J shed 7 bases, and the junction held 13 bases outside the gene matches. In its sample, this clone was seen once. Original processing methods: How many nucleated cells were present was estimated from reference gene primer amplification. Measured with immunoSEQ multiplex PCR; TCRdb has only the in-frame clones, and not every one. V, J and clone size derive from that table, while D and trimming were established from the DNA sequence. The sample has about 89,000 clones, around three quarters seen once. Sequenced sample: peripheral blood. This receptor was obtained from a woman at least 80 years old with acute or convalescent COVID-19. The chain couples TRBV9 to TRBJ2-3; 8 bases fit TRBD2. The CDR3 DNA reads TGTGCCAGCAGCGTAGCCACTAGGAGCGGGGGAGGGAATACGCAGTATTTT. It yields the protein CASSVATRSGGGNTQYF. Full variable domain (outside the CDR3, taken from reference TRBV9 and TRBJ2-3): DSGVTQTPKHLITATGQRVTLRCSPRSGDLSVYWYQQSLDQGLQFLIQYYNGEERAKGNILERFSAQQFPDLHSELNLSSLELGDSALYFCASSVATRSGGGNTQYFGPGTRLTVL.